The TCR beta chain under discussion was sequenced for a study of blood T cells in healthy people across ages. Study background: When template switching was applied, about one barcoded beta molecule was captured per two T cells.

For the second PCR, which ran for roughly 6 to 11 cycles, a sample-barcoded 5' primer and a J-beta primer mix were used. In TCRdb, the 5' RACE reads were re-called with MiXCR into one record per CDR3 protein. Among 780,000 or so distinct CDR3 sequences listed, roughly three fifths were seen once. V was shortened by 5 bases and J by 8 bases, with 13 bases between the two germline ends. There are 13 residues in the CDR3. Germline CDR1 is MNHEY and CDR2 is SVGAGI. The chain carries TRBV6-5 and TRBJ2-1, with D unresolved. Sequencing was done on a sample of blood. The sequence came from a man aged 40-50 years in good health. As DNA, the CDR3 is TGTGCCAGCAGTGGGCTTATAGACGATGAGCAGTTCTTC. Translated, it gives CASSGLIDDEQFF.